This entry features one T cell receptor beta chain sequence. The antigen is undetermined. The source of the sample is a study of cytomegalovirus exposure and HLA in healthy donors. Notes on the study in general: Compared with the roughly 700-donor mean, an Asian-associated ancestry cluster reportedly had fewer N-insertions, according to a later analysis. Later on, an analysis showed TCR association rates differing by HLA locus, with DRB1 the most and HLA-C the fewest. Among the CMV-associated chains, three were confirmed in vitro as specific for CMV antigens. Earlier analysis found most TCR beta V segments productive about 90% or about 30% of the time.

Primers included in the PCR were 60 Vbeta and 13 Jbeta primers. Sequenced by immunoSEQ multiplex PCR; TCRdb stores in-frame clones only, minus some. The sample consists of about 190,000 clones, about 86% of them appearing once. The sequence was obtained from a middle-aged man in good health and CMV-seropositive. Sequencing was done on a sample of PBMCs.

In DNA, the CDR3 is TGTGCCAGCAGCCAAGATCTTCAGGACAGGGTGAATTCACCCCTCCACTTT. It encodes CASSQDLQDRVNSPLHF. This rearrangement joins TRBV14 to TRBJ1-6, with 8 bases fitting TRBD1. The germline V gene has CDR1 SGHDN and CDR2 FVKESK. The CDR3 spans 17 residues. V gave up 0 bases and J gave up 7 bases; unmatched junction bases: 8.